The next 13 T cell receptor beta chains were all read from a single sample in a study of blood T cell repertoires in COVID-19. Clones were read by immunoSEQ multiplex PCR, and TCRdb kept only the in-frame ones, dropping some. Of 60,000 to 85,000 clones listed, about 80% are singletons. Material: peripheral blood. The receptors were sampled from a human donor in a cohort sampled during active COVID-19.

CDR3: CASSTRQGAREKLFF. The CDR3 DNA follows: TGTGCCAGTAGTACGAGACAGGGGGCGCGGGAAAAACTGTTTTTT. This chain connects TRBV19 to TRBJ1-4; 10 bases align to TRBD1. The CDR3 sequence is 15 residues long. Germline-derived CDR1 and CDR2 are LNHDA and SQIVND (reference sequence). V was clipped by 4 bases and J by 8 bases; unmatched bases: 7.

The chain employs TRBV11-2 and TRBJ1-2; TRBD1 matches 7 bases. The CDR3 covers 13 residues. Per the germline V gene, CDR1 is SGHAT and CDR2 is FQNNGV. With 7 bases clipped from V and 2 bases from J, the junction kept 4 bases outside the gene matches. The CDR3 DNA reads TGTGCCAGCACCACGACAGGGAACTATGGCTACACCTTC. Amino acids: CASTTTGNYGYTF.

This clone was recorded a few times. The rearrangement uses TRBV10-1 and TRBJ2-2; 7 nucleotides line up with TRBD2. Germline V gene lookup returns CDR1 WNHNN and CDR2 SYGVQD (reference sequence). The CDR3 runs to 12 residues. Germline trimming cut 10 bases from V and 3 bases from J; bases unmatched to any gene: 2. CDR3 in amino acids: CATGGYTGELFF. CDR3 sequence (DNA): TGCGCCACGGGGGGTTACACCGGGGAGCTGTTTTTT.

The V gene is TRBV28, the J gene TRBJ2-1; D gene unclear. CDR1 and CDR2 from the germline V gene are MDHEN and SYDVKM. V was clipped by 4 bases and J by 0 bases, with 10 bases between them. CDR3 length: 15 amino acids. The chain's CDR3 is CASSSIPSSYNEQFF. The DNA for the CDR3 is TGTGCCAGCAGTTCGATACCTAGCTCCTACAATGAGCAGTTCTTC.

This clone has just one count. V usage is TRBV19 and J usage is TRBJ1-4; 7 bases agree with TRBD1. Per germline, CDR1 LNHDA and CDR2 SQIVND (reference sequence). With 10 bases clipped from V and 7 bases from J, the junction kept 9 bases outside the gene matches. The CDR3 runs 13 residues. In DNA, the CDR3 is TGTGCCACCTTGGGACAGAACATTGAAAAACTGTTTTTT. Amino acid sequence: CATLGQNIEKLFF. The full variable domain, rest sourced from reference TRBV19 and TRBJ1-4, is DGGITQSPKYLFRKEGQNVTLSCEQNLNHDAMYWYRQDPGQGLRLIYYSQIVNDFQKGDIAEGYSVSREKKESFPLTVTSAQKNPTAFYLCATLGQNIEKLFFGSGTQLSVL.

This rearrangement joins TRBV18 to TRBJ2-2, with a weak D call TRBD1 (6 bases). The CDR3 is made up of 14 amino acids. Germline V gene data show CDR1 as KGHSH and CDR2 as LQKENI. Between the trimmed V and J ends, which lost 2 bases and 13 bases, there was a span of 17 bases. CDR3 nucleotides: TGTGCCAGCTCACCAGAAGTACAGGGTAATGCGCTGTTTTTT. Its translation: CASSPEVQGNALFF.

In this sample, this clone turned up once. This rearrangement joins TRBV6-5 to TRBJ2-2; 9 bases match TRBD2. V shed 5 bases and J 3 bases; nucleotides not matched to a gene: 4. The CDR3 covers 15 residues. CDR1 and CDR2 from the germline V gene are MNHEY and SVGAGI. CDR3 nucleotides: TGTGCCAGCAGTCCCAAGCGGGGGGACACCGGGGAGCTGTTTTTT. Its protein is CASSPKRGDTGELFF.

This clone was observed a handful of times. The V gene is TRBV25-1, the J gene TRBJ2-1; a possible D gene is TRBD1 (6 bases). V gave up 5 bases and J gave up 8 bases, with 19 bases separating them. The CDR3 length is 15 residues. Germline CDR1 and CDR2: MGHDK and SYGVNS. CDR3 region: CASSITGRLKHEQFF. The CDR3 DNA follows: TGTGCCAGCAGTATAACAGGGAGACTAAAGCATGAGCAGTTCTTC.

CDR3 region: CASSLTTGTGGTDTQYF. CDR3 bases: TGTGCCAGCAGCCTAACCACCGGGACAGGGGGCACAGATACGCAGTATTTT. The J gene is TRBJ2-3, the V gene TRBV7-9; 10 nucleotides agree with TRBD1. The CDR3 length is 17 residues. The germline CDR1 and CDR2 sequences are SEHNR and FQNEAQ (reference sequence). J lost 1 base, V lost 5 bases, and 9 bases had no gene match.

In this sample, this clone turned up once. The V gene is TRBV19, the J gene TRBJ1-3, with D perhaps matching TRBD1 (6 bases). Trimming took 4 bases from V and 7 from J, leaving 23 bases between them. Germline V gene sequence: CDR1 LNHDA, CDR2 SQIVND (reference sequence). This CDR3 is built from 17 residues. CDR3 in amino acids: CASSKTGVVAGTNTIYF. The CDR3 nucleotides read TGTGCCAGTAGTAAGACAGGAGTCGTGGCCGGGACGAACACCATATATTTT.

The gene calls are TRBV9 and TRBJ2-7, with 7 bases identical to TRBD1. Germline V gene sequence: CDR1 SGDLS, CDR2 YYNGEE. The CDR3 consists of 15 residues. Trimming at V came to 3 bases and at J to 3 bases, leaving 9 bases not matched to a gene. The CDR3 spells CASSAGDSIYYEQYF. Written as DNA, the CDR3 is TGTGCCAGCAGCGCCGGGGACAGTATCTACTACGAGCAGTACTTC.

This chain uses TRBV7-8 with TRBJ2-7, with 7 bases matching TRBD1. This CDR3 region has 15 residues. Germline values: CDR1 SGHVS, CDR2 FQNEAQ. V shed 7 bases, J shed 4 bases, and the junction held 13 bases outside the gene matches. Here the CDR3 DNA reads TGTGCCAGCACCCTGAGGGAAGGGGGCTTTTACGAGCAGTACTTC. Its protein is CASTLREGGFYEQYF.

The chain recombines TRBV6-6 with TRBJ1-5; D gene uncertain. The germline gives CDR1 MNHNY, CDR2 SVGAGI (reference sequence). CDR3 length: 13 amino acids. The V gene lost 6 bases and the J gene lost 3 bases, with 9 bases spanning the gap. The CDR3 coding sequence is TGTGCCAGCAGGCTAAATAACAATCAGCCCCAGCATTTT. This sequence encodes CASRLNNNQPQHF.